Listed here are 26 T cell receptor beta chains from one sample, sequenced in a study of T cell clonotyping in hematopoietic cell transplantation. Assay: immunoSEQ multiplex PCR; the TCRdb copy retains only in-frame clones and omits some. Found here are more than 7,000 clones, approximately 85% of them singletons; the top ten hold roughly a third. This specimen was PBMCs, taken 180 days after allogeneic stem cell transplant. These receptors came from a female patient in her 30s who had an allogeneic stem cell transplant, so the T cells may come from the graft donor. Some clones in this sample may be carry-over from other donors' samples.

Here the CDR3 reads CASSLGNFYEQYF. CDR3 coding DNA: TGCGCCAGCAGCCTCGGGAACTTCTACGAGCAGTACTTC. This chain connects TRBV5-1 to TRBJ2-7; D may be TRBD2 (5 bases). Germline lookup yields CDR1 SGHRS and CDR2 YFSETQ. Deletions cut 4 bases from V and 3 bases from J, with 11 bases between. The CDR3 extends over 13 amino acids.

J is TRBJ2-2 and V is TRBV4-1; D might be TRBD1 (5 bases). Germline V lookup: CDR1 MGHRA, CDR2 YSYEKL. V was pared by 0 bases and J by 4 bases, with 9 bases between. This CDR3 is 15 amino acids long. CDR3 sequence: CASSQEDSSTGELFF. In DNA, the CDR3 is TGCGCCAGCAGCCAAGAAGACAGCTCCACCGGGGAGCTGTTTTTT.

The chain links TRBV27 to TRBJ1-1; TRBD1 is a possible D gene (5 bases). The V gene's germline CDR1 is MNHEY and CDR2 SMNVEV (reference sequence). The CDR3 sequence is 13 residues long. V lost 6 bases and J lost 4, with 12 bases in between. CDR3 protein: CASSLGRATEAFF. DNA of the CDR3: TGTGCCAGCAGCCTTGGCAGGGCCACTGAAGCTTTCTTT.

The chain employs TRBV28 and TRBJ2-5; the D is unclear. CDR3 length: 14 residues. Trimming cost V 3 bases and J 7 bases, with 15 bases left between them. Germline V CDR1 and CDR2: MDHEN, SYDVKM. The DNA of the CDR3 is TGTGCCAGCAGTTTTAGCCTGAGTAGTGGGACCCAGTACTTC. Its protein product is CASSFSLSSGTQYF.

V is TRBV5-1 and J is TRBJ2-7; 9 nucleotides agree with TRBD1. Germline V gene data show CDR1 as SGHRS and CDR2 as YFSETQ. CDR3 length: 15 residues. J was trimmed by 5 bases and V by 4 bases; bases with no gene match: 10. The CDR3 DNA follows: TGCGCCAGCAGCCAAGAGGGACAGGGTCCCAACGAGCAGTACTTC. Translating it yields CASSQEGQGPNEQYF.

The chain links TRBV7-3 to TRBJ2-1, with D possibly matching TRBD2 (6 bases). The CDR3 runs to 16 residues. With 1 base removed from V and 1 base from J, the gap between germline ends came to 11 bases. The germline V gene encodes CDR1 SGHTA and CDR2 FQGTGA. CDR3 DNA sequence: TGTGCCAGCAGCTTAAATTCCGGGGGATCCTACAATGAGCAGTTCTTC. It is translated as CASSLNSGGSYNEQFF.

The gene calls are TRBV7-9 and TRBJ2-5; D is undetermined. CDR1 is SEHNR, CDR2 FQNEAQ, per germline (reference sequence). This CDR3 spans 15 amino acids. V shed 3 bases and J shed 5 bases, with 16 bases lying between them. The CDR3 loop reads CASSFELAMSETQYF. The CDR3 nucleotides read TGTGCCAGCAGCTTCGAGCTGGCTATGTCGGAGACCCAGTACTTC. Full variable domain (missing parts from reference TRBV7-9 and TRBJ2-5): DTGVSQNPRHKITKRGQNVTFRCDPISEHNRLYWYRQTLGQGPEFLTYFQNEAQLEKSRLLSDRFSAERPKGSFSTLEIQRTEQGDSAMYLCASSFELAMSETQYFGPGTRLLVL.

A few counts support this clone. The CDR3 here is CASSIDTGGGRVSYNEQFF. The CDR3 region has the DNA TGTGCCAGTAGTATAGATACCGGAGGGGGCAGGGTCTCCTACAATGAGCAGTTCTTC. The chain recombines TRBV19 with TRBJ2-1; the D gene is possibly TRBD1 (7 bases). Trimming took 0 bases from V and 0 from J, leaving 18 bases between them. CDR1 is LNHDA, CDR2 SQIVND, per germline (reference sequence). The CDR3 is 19 residues long.

The V gene is TRBV6-5, the J gene TRBJ1-5; a weak D match, TRBD1 (6 bases). Germline-derived CDR1 and CDR2 are MNHEY and SVGAGI. Trimming took 6 bases from V and 3 from J, leaving 15 bases between them. The CDR3 contains 15 residues. The CDR3 here is CASRLSTGTNQPQHF. The CDR3 coding sequence is TGTGCCAGCAGGCTTTCCACAGGGACCAATCAGCCCCAGCATTTT.

The gene calls are TRBV14 and TRBJ1-1; D not resolved. This CDR3 has 15 residues. Germline CDR1 is SGHDN and CDR2 is FVKESK. V gave up 3 bases and J gave up 3 bases, with 14 bases separating them. The CDR3 DNA follows: TGTGCCAGCAGCCACCTGACCGAAAGGGACACTGAAGCTTTCTTT. It translates to CASSHLTERDTEAFF.

This clone was seen more than once but under ten times. The chain employs TRBV13 and TRBJ2-7; D possibly uses TRBD1 or TRBD2 (7 bases each). This CDR3 is 15 amino acids long. V was trimmed by 4 bases and J by 6 bases, leaving 19 bases between them. Germline CDR1 and CDR2: PRHDT and FYEKMQ (reference sequence). In nucleotides, the CDR3 is TGTGCCAGCAGCTCTAGACAGGGAGGGACTCGCGAGCAGTACTTC. Translated, it gives CASSSRQGGTREQYF. Variable domain in full (rest from reference TRBV13 and TRBJ2-7): AAGVIQSPRHLIKEKRETATLKCYPIPRHDTVYWYQQGPGQDPQFLISFYEKMQSDKGSIPDRFSAQQFSDYHSELNMSSLELGDSALYFCASSSRQGGTREQYFGPGTRLTVT.

The chain has TRBV10-3 and TRBJ2-2, with 9 bases aligning to TRBD1. V gave up 0 bases and J gave up 5 bases; unmatched junction bases: 7. The CDR3 runs 17 residues. Germline CDR1 ENHRY, CDR2 SYGVKD. In DNA form, the CDR3 reads TGTGCCATCAGTGAGTCCCACGGGACAGGGTGGACCGGGGAGCTGTTTTTT. Translation gives CAISESHGTGWTGELFF.

The CDR3 DNA is TGTGCCAGCAGCCCGACTCCCTACGAGCAGTACTTC. Translating it yields CASSPTPYEQYF. The V and J genes are TRBV11-3 and TRBJ2-7; D unclear. CDR1 SGHNT and CDR2 YENEEA come from the germline V gene. With 5 bases removed from V and 2 bases from J, the gap between germline ends came to 7 bases. This CDR3 is 12 amino acids long. The full variable domain, rest sourced from reference TRBV11-3 and TRBJ2-7, is EAGVVQSPRYKIIEKKQPVAFWCNPISGHNTLYWYLQNLGQGPELLIRYENEEAVDDSQLPKDRFSAERLKGVDSTLKIQPAELGDSAVYLCASSPTPYEQYFGPGTRLTVT.

The chain combines TRBV5-5 with TRBJ1-1; D unclear. Trimming stripped 2 bases from V and 1 base from J, with 12 bases between. Germline loops: CDR1 SGHKS, CDR2 YYEKEE (reference sequence). The CDR3 spans 15 residues. The CDR3 nucleotides are TGTGCCAGCAGCTTCTACTCCCCTTCGAACACTGAAGCTTTCTTT. Translating gives CASSFYSPSNTEAFF. The complete variable domain, with remaining parts taken from reference TRBV5-5 and TRBJ1-1, reads DAGVTQSPTHLIKTRGQQVTLRCSPISGHKSVSWYQQVLGQGPQFIFQYYEKEERGRGNFPDRFSARQFPNYSSELNVNALLLGDSALYLCASSFYSPSNTEAFFGQGTRLTVV.

The CDR3 loop reads CASSVPRGNTGELFF. The DNA for the CDR3 is TGTGCCAGCAGCGTCCCACGAGGGAACACCGGGGAGCTGTTTTTT. V usage is TRBV7-2 and J usage is TRBJ2-2; D remains ambiguous. The CDR3 has 15 amino acids. The V gene lost 5 bases and the J gene lost 1 base, with 11 bases spanning the gap. Germline CDR1 SGHTA, CDR2 FQGNSA.

The chain is built from TRBV10-2 and TRBJ1-1; D remains ambiguous. The germline V gene encodes CDR1 WSHSY and CDR2 SAAADI. Trimming took off 8 bases at V and 2 bases at J, with 12 bases between the two ends. The CDR3 loop spans 13 amino acids. The CDR3 bases are TGCGCCAGCCGCTGGACGGCTAACACTGAAGCTTTCTTT. This encodes CASRWTANTEAFF.

The rearrangement uses TRBV6-6 and TRBJ2-5; a weak D match, TRBD2 (6 bases). CDR1 and CDR2 from the germline V gene are MNHNY and SVGAGI (reference sequence). V dropped 6 bases and J dropped 2 bases, with 10 bases sitting between them. The CDR3 contains 13 residues. The CDR3 sequence is CASRAGRQETQYF. As DNA, the CDR3 is TGTGCCAGCAGGGCGGGACGGCAAGAGACCCAGTACTTC.

This chain uses TRBV23-1 with TRBJ2-7, with D uncertain. TRBV23-1 qualifies as an ORF whose function is uncertain. The CDR3 runs to 14 residues. V gave up 4 bases and J gave up 5 bases, with 15 bases separating them. In DNA, the CDR3 is TGCGCCAGCAGTCCTATCCACGAGTCCCACGAGCAGTACTTC. It is translated as CASSPIHESHEQYF.

This clone was seen only once. The chain carries TRBV14 and TRBJ1-6; no reliable D call. This CDR3 spans 13 amino acids. Germline V gene sequence: CDR1 SGHDN, CDR2 FVKESK. V shed 5 bases and J shed 10 bases, with 12 bases lying between them. CDR3 sequence (DNA): TGTGCCAGCAGCTCAACCCGCCTCTCACCCCTCCACTTT. Protein: CASSSTRLSPLHF.

The V call is TRBV4-3, the J call TRBJ2-5, with D possibly matching TRBD2 (6 bases). CDR3 length equals 14 residues. Trimming took off 2 bases at V and 4 bases at J, with 11 bases between the two ends. The germline gives CDR1 LGHNA, CDR2 YSLEER. The CDR3: CASSQQTEGETQYF. The CDR3 nucleotides read TGCGCCAGCAGCCAACAAACGGAGGGAGAGACCCAGTACTTC.

The chain joins TRBV27 to TRBJ1-6, with D hard to call. V was cut by 0 bases and J by 0 bases, with 6 bases left in between. The CDR3 extends over 16 amino acids. Germline V gene lookup returns CDR1 MNHEY and CDR2 SMNVEV (reference sequence). The CDR3 loop is CASSLSPSSYNSPLHF. In nucleotides, the CDR3 is TGTGCCAGCAGTTTATCTCCGTCCTCCTATAATTCACCCCTCCACTTT.

The V call is TRBV4-1, the J call TRBJ1-1, with D perhaps TRBD1 (5 bases). V lost 0 bases and J lost 5, with 10 bases in between. Per the germline V gene, CDR1 is MGHRA and CDR2 is YSYEKL. The CDR3 spans 14 residues. CDR3 sequence: CASSQEDWGTEAFF. In DNA form, the CDR3 reads TGCGCCAGCAGCCAAGAAGATTGGGGGACTGAAGCTTTCTTT.

The chain couples TRBV7-3 to TRBJ1-3; D uncertain. CDR3 length: 13 residues. Trimming shortened V by 10 bases and J by 4 bases, and 14 bases separated the two germline ends. Germline-derived CDR1 and CDR2 are SGHTA and FQGTGA. The chain's CDR3 is CATTLGPGNTIYF. In DNA form, the CDR3 reads TGTGCCACCACTCTTGGGCCAGGAAACACCATATATTTT.

The chain couples TRBV9 to TRBJ1-1; 11 bases fit TRBD1. The CDR3 totals 14 residues. In germline, CDR1 is SGDLS, CDR2 YYNGEE. V gave up 6 bases and J gave up 4 bases; unmatched junction bases: 5. CDR3 sequence: CASTRGTGGTEAFF. CDR3 nucleotides: TGTGCCAGCACACGAGGGACAGGGGGCACTGAAGCTTTCTTT.

The V gene is TRBV5-1, the J gene TRBJ2-5; unclear D gene. V lost 1 base, J lost 2 bases, and 9 bases lay in between. The germline gives CDR1 SGHRS, CDR2 YFSETQ. This CDR3 contains 14 residues. This CDR3 is CASSLYILQETQYF. DNA for the CDR3: TGCGCCAGCAGCTTGTATATCCTACAAGAGACCCAGTACTTC.

This chain connects TRBV11-1 to TRBJ1-6; no reliable D call. CDR3 length: 11 amino acids. V was pared by 2 bases and J by 13 bases, with 6 bases between. Germline lookup yields CDR1 SGHAT and CDR2 FQDESV (reference sequence). The CDR3 reads CASSLTGPLHF. The CDR3, as DNA: TGTGCCAGCAGCTTAACGGGGCCCCTCCACTTT. Based on the CDR3 plus reference TRBV11-1 and TRBJ1-6, the full variable domain is EAEVAQSPRYKITEKSQAVAFWCDPISGHATLYWYRQILGQGPELLVQFQDESVVDDSQLPKDRFSAERLKGVDSTLKIQPAELGDSAMYLCASSLTGPLHFGNGTRLTVT.